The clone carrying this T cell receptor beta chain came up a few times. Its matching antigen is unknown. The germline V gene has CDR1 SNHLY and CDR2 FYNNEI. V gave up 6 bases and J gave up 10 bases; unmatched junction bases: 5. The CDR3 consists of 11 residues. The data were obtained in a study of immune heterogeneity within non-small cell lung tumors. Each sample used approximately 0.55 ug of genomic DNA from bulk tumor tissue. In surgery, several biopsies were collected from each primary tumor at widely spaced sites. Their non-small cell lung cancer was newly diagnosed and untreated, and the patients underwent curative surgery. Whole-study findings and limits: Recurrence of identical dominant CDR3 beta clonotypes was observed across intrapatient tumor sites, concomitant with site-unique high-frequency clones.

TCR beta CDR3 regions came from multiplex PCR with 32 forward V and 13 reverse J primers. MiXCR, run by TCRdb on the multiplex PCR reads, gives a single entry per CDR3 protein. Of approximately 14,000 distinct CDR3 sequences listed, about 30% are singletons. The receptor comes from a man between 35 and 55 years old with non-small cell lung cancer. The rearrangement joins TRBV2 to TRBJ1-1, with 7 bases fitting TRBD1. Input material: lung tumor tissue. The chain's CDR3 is CASRGGDGAFF. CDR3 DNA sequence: TGTGCCAGCAGAGGGGGCGACGGAGCTTTCTTT.